The source of this T cell receptor beta chain is a study of blood T cell repertoires in COVID-19. Here immunoSEQ multiplex PCR was the method, and the copy in TCRdb shows in-frame clones only, minus some. The sample contains 200,000 to 250,000 clones, roughly 80% of which appear only once. Trimming removed 6 bases at V and 1 base at J, with 13 bases between. Germline assignment: CDR1 SEHNR and CDR2 FQNEAQ (reference sequence). The CDR3 contains 15 residues. This TCR was sampled from a woman between 40 and 55 years old with acute COVID-19. V usage is TRBV7-9 and J usage is TRBJ2-1, with D possibly matching TRBD2 (6 bases). The specimen was PBMCs or T cells enriched from blood (not recorded which). This CDR3 is CASSPSSGSYNEQFF. The CDR3 DNA sequence: TGTGCCAGCAGTCCGAGTAGCGGATCCTACAATGAGCAGTTCTTC.